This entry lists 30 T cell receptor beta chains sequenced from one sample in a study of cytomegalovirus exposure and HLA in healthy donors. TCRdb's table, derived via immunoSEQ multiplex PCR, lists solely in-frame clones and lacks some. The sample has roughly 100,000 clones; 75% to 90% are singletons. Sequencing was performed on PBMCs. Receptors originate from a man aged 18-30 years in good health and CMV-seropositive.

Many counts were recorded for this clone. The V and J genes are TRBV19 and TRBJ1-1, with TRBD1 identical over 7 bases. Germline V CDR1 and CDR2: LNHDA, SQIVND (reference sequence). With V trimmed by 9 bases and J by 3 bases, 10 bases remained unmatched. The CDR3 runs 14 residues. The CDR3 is CARRHTQGHTEAFF. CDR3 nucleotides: TGTGCCAGGCGACACACACAGGGGCACACTGAAGCTTTCTTT.

CDR3 in DNA: TGTGCCAGCAGCCGAGCCCAATCGGGGACTGAAGCTTTCTTT. Translation gives CASSRAQSGTEAFF. The chain links TRBV11-2 to TRBJ1-1; D is uncertain. The V gene lost 5 bases and the J gene lost 5 bases, with 15 bases spanning the gap. In germline, CDR1 is SGHAT, CDR2 FQNNGV. The CDR3 extends over 14 amino acids.

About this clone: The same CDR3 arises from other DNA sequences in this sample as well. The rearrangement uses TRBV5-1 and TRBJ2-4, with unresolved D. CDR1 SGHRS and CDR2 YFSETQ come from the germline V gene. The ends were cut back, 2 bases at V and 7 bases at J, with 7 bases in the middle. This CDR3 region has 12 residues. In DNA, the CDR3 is TGCGCCAGCAGCTTCAACGGGAACATTCAGTACTTC. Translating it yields CASSFNGNIQYF.

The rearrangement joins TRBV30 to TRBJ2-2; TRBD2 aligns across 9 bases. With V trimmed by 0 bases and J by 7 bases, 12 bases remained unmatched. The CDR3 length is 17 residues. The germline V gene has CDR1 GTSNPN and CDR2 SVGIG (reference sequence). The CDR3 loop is CAWSVRFGGRAGGELFF. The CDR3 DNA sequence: TGTGCCTGGAGTGTAAGATTTGGCGGGAGGGCCGGCGGGGAGCTGTTTTTT.

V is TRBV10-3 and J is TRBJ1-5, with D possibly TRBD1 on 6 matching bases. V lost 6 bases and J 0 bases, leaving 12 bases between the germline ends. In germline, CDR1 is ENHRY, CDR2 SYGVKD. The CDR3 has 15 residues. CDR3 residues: CAISRTDDSNQPQHF. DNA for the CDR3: TGTGCCATCAGCAGGACAGATGATAGCAATCAGCCCCAGCATTTT.

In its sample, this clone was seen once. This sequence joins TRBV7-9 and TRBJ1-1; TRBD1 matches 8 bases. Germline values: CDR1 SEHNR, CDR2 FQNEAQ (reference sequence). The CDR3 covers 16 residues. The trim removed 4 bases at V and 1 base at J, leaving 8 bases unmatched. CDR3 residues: CASSSGTGGGNTEAFF. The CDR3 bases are TGTGCCAGCAGCTCAGGGACAGGAGGGGGGAACACTGAAGCTTTCTTT.

This chain's CDR3 is CASSLAPGFYEQYF. For the CDR3, the DNA is TGCGCCAGCAGCTTGGCCCCAGGGTTCTACGAGCAGTACTTC. V and J are TRBV5-1 and TRBJ2-7, with TRBD1 as a possible D gene (5 bases). CDR3 size: 14 residues. With 0 bases removed from V and 3 bases from J, the gap between germline ends came to 10 bases. Germline CDR1 and CDR2: SGHRS and YFSETQ.

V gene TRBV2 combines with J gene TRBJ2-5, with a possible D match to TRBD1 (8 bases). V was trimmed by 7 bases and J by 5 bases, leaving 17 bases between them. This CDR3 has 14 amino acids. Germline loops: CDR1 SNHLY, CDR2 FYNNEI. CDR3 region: CASNRDRGGETQYF. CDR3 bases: TGTGCCAGCAATAGAGACAGGGGAGGGGAGACCCAGTACTTC.

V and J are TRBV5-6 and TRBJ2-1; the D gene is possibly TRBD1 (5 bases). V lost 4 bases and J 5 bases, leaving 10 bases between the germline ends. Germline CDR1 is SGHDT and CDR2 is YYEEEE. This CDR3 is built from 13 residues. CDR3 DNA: TGTGCCAGCAGCGTGACAGTGAACAATGAGCAGTTCTTC. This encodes CASSVTVNNEQFF.

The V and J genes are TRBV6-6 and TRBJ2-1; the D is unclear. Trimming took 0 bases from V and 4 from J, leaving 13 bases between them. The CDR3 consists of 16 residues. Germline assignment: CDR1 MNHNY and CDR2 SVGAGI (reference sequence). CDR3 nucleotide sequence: TGTGCCAGCAGTTACTCGTTGACTCCCACTTACAATGAGCAGTTCTTC. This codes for CASSYSLTPTYNEQFF.

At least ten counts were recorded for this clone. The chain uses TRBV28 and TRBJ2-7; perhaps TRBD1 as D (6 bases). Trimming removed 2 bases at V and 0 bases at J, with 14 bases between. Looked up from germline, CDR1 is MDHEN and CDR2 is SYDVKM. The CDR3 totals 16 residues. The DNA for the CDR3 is TGTGCCAGCAGTTTAGGGGCAGGGGCGAGCTCCTACGAGCAGTACGTC. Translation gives CASSLGAGASSYEQYV.

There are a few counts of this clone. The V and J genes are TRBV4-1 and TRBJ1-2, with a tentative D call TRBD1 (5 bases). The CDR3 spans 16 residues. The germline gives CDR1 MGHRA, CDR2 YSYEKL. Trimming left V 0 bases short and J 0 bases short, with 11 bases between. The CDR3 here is CASSQDRRGTNYGYTF. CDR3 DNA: TGCGCCAGCAGCCAAGATAGGAGGGGAACTAACTATGGCTACACCTTC.

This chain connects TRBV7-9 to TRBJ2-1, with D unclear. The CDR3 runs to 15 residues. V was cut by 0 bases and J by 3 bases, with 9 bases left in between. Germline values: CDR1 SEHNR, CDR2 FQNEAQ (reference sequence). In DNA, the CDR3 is TGTGCCAGCAGCTTAGCTGGCGGCTACTACAATGAGCAGTTCTTC. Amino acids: CASSLAGGYYNEQFF.

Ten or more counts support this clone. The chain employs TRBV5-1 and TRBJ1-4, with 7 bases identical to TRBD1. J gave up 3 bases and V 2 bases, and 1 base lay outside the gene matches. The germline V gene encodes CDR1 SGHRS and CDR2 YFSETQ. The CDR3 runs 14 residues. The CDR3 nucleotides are TGCGCCAGCAGCTTCGACAGGGCTAATGAAAAACTGTTTTTT. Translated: CASSFDRANEKLFF. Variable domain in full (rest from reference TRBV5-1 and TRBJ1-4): KAGVTQTPRYLIKTRGQQVTLSCSPISGHRSVSWYQQTPGQGLQFLFEYFSETQRNKGNFPGRFSGRQFSNSRSEMNVSTLELGDSALYLCASSFDRANEKLFFGSGTQLSVL.

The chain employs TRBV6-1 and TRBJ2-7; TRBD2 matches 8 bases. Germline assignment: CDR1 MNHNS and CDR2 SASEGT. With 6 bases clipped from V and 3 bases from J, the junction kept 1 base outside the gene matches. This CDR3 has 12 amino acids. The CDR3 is CASSGTSYEQYF. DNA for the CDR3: TGTGCCAGCAGCGGGACTAGCTACGAGCAGTACTTC.

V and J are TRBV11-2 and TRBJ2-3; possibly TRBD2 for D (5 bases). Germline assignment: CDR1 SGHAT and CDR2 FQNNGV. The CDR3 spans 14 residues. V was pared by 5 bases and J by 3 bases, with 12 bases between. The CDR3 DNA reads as TGTGCCAGCAGCCCACGGGGTGGGACAGATACGCAGTATTTT. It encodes CASSPRGGTDTQYF.

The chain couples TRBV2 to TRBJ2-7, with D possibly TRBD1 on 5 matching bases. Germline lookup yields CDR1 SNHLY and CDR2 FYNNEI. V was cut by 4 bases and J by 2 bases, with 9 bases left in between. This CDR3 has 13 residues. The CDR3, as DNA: TGTGCCAGCAGTGCGCAGGGTGCCTACGAGCAGTACGTC. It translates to CASSAQGAYEQYV.

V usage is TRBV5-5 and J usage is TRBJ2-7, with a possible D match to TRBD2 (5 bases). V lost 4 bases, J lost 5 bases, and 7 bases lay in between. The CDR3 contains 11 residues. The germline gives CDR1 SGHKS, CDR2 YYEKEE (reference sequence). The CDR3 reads CASSGGNEQYV. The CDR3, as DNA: TGTGCCAGCAGCGGAGGAAACGAGCAGTACGTC.

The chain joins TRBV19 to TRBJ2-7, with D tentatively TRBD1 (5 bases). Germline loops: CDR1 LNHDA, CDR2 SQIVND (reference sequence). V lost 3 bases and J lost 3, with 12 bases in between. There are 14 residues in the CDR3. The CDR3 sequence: CASSMAQGGYEQYF. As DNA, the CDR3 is TGTGCCAGTAGTATGGCCCAGGGTGGCTACGAGCAGTACTTC.

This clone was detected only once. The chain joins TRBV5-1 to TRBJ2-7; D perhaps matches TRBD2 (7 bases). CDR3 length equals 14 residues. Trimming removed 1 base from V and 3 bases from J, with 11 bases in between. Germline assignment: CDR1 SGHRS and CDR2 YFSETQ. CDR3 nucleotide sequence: TGCGCCAGCAGCTTGAGTAGGGGGGGCTACGAGCAGTACTTC. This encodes CASSLSRGGYEQYF.

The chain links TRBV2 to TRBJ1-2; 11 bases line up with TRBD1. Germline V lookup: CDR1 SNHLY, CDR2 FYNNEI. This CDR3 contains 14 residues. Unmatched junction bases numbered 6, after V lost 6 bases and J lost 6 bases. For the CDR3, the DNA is TGTGCCAGCAGCGTCGGGACAGGGGGGAATGGCTACACCTTC. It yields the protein CASSVGTGGNGYTF.

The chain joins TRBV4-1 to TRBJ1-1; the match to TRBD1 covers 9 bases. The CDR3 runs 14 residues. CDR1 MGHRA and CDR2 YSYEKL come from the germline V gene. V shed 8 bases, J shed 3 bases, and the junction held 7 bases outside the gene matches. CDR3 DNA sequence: TGCGCCAGCGGACAGGGGATGGTGCACACTGAAGCTTTCTTT. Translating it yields CASGQGMVHTEAFF.

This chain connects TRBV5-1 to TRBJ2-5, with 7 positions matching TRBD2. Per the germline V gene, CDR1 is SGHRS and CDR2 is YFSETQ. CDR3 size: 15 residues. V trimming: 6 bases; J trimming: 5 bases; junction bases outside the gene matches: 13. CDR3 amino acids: CASTPRGGDGETQYF. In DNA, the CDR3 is TGCGCCAGCACCCCCCGTGGGGGGGACGGGGAGACCCAGTACTTC.

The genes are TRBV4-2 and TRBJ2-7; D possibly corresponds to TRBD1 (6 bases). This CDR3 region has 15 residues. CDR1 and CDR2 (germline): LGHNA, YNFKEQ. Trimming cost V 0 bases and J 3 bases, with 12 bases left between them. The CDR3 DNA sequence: TGTGCCAGCAGCCAAGAAAAACAGGGCCACTACGAGCAGTACTTC. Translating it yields CASSQEKQGHYEQYF.

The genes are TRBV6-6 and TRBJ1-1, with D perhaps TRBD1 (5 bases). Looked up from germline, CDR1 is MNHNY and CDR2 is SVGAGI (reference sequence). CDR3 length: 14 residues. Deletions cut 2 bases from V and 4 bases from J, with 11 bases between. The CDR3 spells CASSYRVGGTEAFF. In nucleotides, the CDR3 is TGTGCCAGCAGTTACCGGGTCGGGGGCACTGAAGCTTTCTTT.

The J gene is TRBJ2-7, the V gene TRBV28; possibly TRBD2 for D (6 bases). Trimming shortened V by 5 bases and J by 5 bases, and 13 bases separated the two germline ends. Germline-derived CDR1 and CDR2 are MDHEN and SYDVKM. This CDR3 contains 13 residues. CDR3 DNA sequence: TGTGCCAGCAGTCGGGGGTCCTCGGACGAGCAGTACTTC. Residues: CASSRGSSDEQYF.

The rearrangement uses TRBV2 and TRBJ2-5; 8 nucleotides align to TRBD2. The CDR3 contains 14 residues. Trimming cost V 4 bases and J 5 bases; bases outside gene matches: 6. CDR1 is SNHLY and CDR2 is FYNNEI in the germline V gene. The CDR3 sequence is CASSGGLAQETQYF. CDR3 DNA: TGTGCCAGCAGTGGCGGACTAGCCCAGGAGACCCAGTACTTC.

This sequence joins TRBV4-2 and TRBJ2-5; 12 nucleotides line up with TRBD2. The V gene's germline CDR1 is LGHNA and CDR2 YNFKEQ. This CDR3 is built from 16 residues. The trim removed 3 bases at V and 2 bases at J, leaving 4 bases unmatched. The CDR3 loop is CASSQGLAGGQETQYF. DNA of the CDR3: TGTGCCAGCAGCCAGGGTCTAGCGGGAGGGCAAGAGACCCAGTACTTC.

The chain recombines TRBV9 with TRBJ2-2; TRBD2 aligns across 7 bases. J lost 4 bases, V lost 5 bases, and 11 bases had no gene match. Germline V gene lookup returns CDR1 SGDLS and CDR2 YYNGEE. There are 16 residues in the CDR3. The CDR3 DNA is TGTGCCAGCAGTCCGAGGTCAGGCGGGAGCACCGGGGAGCTGTTTTTT. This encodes CASSPRSGGSTGELFF.

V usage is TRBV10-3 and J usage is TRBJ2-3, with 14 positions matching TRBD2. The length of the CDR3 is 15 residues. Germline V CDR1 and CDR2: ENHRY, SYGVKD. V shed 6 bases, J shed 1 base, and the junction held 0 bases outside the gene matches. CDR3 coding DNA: TGTGCCATCAGGGGACTAGCGGGAGGCACAGATACGCAGTATTTT. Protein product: CAIRGLAGGTDTQYF.